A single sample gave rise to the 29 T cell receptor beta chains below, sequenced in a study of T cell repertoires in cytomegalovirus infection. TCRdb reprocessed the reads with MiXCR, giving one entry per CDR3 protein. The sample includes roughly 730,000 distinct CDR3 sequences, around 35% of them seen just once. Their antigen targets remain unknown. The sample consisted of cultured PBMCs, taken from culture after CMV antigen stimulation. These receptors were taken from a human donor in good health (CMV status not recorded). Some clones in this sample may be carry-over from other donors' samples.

CDR3 nucleotides: TGTGCCAGCAGCCGGGGGGTACACGGGTCCGAGCAGTACTTC. This gives the protein CASSRGVHGSEQYF. This sequence joins TRBV5-6 and TRBJ2-7; TRBD2 agrees at 7 bases. The ends lost 4 bases at V and 6 bases at J; junction bases unmatched: 10. CDR1 and CDR2 from the germline V gene are SGHDT and YYEEEE. The CDR3 has 14 amino acids.

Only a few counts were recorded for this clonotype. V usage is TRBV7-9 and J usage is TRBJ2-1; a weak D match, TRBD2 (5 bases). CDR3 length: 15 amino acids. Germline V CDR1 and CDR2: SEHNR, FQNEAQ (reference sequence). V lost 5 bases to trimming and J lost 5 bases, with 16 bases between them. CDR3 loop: CASSDPSQLNNEQFF. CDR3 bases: TGTGCCAGCAGCGACCCTAGCCAGTTGAACAATGAGCAGTTCTTC.

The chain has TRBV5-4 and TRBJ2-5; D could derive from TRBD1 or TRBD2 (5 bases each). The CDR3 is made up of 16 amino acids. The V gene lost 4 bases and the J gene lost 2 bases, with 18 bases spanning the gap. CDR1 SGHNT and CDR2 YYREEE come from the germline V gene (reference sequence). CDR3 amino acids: CASSPGGHRLQETQYF. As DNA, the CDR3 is TGTGCCAGCAGCCCTGGGGGTCACAGACTGCAAGAGACCCAGTACTTC.

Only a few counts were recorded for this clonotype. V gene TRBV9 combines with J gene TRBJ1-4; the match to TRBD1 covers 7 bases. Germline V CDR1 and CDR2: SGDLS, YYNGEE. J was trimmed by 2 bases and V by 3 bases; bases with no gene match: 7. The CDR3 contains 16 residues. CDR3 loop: CASSEGTVTTNEKLFF. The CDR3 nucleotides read TGTGCCAGCAGCGAGGGGACAGTGACCACTAATGAAAAACTGTTTTTT.

Here the CDR3 reads CSARAGNAWETQYF. The CDR3, as DNA: TGCAGTGCTAGAGCCGGGAATGCCTGGGAGACCCAGTACTTC. The chain carries TRBV20-1 and TRBJ2-5; maybe TRBD2 (5 bases). CDR1 is DFQATT and CDR2 is SNEGSKA in the germline V gene (reference sequence). V was pared by 1 base and J by 5 bases, with 14 bases between. This CDR3 has 14 residues.

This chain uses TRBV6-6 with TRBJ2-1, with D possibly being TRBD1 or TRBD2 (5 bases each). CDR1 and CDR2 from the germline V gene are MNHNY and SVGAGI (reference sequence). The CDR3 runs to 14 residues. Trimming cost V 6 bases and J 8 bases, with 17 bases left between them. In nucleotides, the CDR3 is TGTGCCAGCAGGGGGCTAGCTTGGACCGATGAGCAGTTCTTC. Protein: CASRGLAWTDEQFF.

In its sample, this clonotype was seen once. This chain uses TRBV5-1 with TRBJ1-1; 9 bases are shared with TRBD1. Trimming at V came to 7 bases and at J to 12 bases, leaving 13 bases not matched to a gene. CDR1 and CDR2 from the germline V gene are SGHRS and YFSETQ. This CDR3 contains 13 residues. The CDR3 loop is CASGDTGTGFSFF. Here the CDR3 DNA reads TGCGCCAGCGGCGATACCGGGACAGGGTTTTCTTTCTTT.

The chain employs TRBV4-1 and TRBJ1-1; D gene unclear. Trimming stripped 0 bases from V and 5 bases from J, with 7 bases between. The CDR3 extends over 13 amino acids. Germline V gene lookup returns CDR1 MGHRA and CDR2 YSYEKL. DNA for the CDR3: TGCGCCAGCAGCCAAGAGCCGGGGACTGAAGCTTTCTTT. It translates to CASSQEPGTEAFF.

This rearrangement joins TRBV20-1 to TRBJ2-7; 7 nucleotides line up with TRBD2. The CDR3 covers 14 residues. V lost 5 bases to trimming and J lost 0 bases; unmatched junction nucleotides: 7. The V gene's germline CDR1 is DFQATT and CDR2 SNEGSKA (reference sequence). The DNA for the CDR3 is TGCAGTGCTGATCGACTAGCCAGCTCCTACGAGCAGTACTTC. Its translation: CSADRLASSYEQYF.

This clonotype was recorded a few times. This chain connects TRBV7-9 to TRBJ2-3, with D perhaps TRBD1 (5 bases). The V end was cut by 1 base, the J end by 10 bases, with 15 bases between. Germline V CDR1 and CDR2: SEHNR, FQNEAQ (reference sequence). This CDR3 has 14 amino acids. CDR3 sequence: CASSLEGALVSQYF. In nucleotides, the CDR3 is TGTGCCAGCAGCTTAGAAGGGGCTCTTGTTTCGCAGTATTTT.

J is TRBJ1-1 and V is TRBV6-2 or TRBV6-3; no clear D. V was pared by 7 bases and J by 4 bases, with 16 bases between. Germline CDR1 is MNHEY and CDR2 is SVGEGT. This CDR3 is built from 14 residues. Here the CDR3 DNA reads TGTGCCAGCACTCCTGGCGGATCTTTCACTGAAGCTTTCTTT. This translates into CASTPGGSFTEAFF.

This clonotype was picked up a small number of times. CDR3 coding DNA: TGTGCCAGCAGCTTGGGCAGGGGGCCCCACCTAATCACAGATACGCAGTATTTT. Protein sequence: CASSLGRGPHLITDTQYF. The chain carries TRBV5-6 and TRBJ2-3; the match to TRBD1 covers 8 bases. CDR1 is SGHDT and CDR2 is YYEEEE in the germline V gene. This CDR3 comprises 18 residues. The trim removed 0 bases at V and 2 bases at J, leaving 11 bases unmatched.

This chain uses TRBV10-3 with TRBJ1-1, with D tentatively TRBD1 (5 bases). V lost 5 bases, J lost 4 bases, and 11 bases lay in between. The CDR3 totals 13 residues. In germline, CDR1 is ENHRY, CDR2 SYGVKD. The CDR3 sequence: CAISKFQGTEAFF. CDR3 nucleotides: TGTGCCATCAGTAAGTTCCAGGGCACTGAAGCTTTCTTT.

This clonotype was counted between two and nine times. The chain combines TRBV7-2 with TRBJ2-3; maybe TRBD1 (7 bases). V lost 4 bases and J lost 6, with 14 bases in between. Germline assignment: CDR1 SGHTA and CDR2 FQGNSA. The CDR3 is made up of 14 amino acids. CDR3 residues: CASSSRRGLDTQYF. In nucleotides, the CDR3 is TGTGCCAGCAGCTCCAGGAGGGGGCTGGATACGCAGTATTTT.

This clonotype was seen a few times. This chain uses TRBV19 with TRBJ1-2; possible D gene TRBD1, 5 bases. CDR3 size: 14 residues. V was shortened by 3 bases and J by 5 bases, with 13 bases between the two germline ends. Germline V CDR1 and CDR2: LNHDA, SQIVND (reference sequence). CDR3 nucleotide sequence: TGTGCCAGTAGTATTTCTGCGGGACCTTATGGCTACACCTTC. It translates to CASSISAGPYGYTF.

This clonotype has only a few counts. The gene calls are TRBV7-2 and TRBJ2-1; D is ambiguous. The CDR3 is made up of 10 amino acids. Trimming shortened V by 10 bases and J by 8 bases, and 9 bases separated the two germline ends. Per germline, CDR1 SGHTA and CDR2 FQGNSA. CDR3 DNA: TGTGCCACCTTAGAGGATGAGCAGTTCTTC. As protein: CATLEDEQFF.

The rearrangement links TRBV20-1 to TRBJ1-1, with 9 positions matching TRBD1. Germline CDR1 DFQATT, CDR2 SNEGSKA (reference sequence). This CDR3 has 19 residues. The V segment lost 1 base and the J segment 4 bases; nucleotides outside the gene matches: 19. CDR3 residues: CSARATLTGGRTMSTEAFF. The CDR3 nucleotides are TGCAGTGCTAGAGCCACACTCACAGGGGGCAGGACCATGAGCACTGAAGCTTTCTTT.

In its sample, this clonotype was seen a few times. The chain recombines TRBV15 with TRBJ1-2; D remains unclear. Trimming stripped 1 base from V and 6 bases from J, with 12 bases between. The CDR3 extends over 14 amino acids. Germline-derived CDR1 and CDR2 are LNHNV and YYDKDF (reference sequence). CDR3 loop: CATSRGGTEDGYTF. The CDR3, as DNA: TGTGCCACCAGCAGAGGTGGTACAGAGGATGGCTACACCTTC.

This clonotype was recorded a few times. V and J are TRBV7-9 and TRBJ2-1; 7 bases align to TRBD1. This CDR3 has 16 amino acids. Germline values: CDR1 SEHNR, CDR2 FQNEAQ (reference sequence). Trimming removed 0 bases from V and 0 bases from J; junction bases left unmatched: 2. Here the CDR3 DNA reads TGTGCCAGCAGCTTAGCATCAGGGGGCTCCTACAATGAGCAGTTCTTC. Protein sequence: CASSLASGGSYNEQFF.

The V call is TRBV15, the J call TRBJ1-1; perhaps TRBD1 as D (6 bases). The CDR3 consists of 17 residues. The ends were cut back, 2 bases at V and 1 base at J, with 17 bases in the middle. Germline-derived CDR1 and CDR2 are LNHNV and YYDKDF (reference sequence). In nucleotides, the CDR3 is TGTGCCACCAGCAGACCTTTGGATCGAGGGGGGAACACTGAAGCTTTCTTT. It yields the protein CATSRPLDRGGNTEAFF.

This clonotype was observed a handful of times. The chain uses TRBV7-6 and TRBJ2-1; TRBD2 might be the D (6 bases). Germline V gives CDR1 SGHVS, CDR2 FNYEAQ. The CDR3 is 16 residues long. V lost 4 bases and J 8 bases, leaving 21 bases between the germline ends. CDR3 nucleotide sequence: TGTGCCAGCAGCTCAAAGCCGGAGGGGAAGCTCGATGAGCAGTTCTTC. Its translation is CASSSKPEGKLDEQFF.

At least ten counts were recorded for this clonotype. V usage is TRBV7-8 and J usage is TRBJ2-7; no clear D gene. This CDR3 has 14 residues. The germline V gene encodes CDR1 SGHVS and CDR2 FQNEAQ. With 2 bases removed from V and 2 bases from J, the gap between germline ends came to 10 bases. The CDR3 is CASSLLPPTYEQYF. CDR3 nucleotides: TGTGCCAGCAGCTTACTCCCACCCACCTACGAGCAGTACTTC.

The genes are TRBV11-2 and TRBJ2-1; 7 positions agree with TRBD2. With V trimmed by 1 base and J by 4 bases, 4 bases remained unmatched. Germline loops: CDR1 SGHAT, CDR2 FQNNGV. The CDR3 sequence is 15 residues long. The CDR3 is CASSLGSGPYNEQFF. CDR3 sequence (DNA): TGTGCCAGCAGCTTAGGTAGCGGGCCGTACAATGAGCAGTTCTTC.

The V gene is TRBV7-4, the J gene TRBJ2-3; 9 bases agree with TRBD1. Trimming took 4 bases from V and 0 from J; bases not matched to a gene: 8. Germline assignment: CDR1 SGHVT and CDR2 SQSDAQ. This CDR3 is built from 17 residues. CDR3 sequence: CASSSTRTGASTDTQYF. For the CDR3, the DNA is TGTGCCAGCAGCTCAACAAGGACAGGGGCTAGCACAGATACGCAGTATTTT.

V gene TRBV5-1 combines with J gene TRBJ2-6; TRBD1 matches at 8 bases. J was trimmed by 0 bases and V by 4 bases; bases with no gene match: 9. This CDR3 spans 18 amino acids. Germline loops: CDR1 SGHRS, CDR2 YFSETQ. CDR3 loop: CASSTRTGLDSGANVLTF. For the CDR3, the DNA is TGCGCCAGCAGCACCCGGACAGGGCTTGACTCTGGGGCCAACGTCCTGACTTTC.

The chain's CDR3 is CASSLGQGAYYEQYF. The CDR3 DNA reads as TGTGCCAGCAGCCTTGGACAGGGGGCATACTACGAGCAGTACTTC. V and J are TRBV6-1 and TRBJ2-7, with TRBD1 identical over 11 bases. The CDR3 is 15 residues long. With 6 bases clipped from V and 3 bases from J, the junction kept 7 bases outside the gene matches. Germline V CDR1 and CDR2: MNHNS, SASEGT.

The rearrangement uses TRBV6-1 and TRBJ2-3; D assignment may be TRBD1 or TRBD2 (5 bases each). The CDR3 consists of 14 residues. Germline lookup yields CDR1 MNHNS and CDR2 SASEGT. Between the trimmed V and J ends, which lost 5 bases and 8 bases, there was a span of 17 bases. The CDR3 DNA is TGTGCCAGCAGTACTGGGACCGCAGCCATTACGCAGTATTTT. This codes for CASSTGTAAITQYF.

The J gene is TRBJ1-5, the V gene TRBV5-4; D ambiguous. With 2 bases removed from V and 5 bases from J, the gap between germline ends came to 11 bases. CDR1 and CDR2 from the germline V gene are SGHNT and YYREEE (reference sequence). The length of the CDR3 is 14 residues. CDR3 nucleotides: TGTGCCAGCAGCTTCAATGGACGAGATCAGCCCCAGCATTTT. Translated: CASSFNGRDQPQHF.

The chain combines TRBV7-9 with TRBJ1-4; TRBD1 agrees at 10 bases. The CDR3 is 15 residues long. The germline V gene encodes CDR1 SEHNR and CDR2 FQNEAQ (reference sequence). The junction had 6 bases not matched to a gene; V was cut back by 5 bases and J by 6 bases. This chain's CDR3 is CASSGSGTGDEKLFF. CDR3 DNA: TGTGCCAGCAGCGGGTCCGGGACAGGGGATGAAAAACTGTTTTTT.